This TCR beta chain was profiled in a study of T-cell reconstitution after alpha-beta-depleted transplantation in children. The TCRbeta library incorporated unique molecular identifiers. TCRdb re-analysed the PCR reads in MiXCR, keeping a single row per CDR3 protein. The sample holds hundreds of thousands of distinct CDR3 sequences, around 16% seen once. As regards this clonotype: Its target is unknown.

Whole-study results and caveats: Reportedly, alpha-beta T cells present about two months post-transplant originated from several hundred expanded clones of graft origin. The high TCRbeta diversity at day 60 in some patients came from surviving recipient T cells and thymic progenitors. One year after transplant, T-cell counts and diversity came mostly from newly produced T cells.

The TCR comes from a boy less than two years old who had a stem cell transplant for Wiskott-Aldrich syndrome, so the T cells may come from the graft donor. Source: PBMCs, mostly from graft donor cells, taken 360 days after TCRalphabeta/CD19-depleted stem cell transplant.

As DNA, the CDR3 is TGCGCCAGCAGCTTGGGCGGACTAGCGGCCTACGAGCAGTACTTC. Its translation is CASSLGGLAAYEQYF. This chain connects TRBV5-1 to TRBJ2-7, with TRBD2 matching over 10 bases. This CDR3 is built from 15 residues. The V gene end was trimmed by 0 bases and the J gene end by 2 bases; junction bases not matched to a gene: 2. CDR1 is SGHRS, CDR2 YFSETQ, per germline. The full variable domain, with the rest looked up from reference TRBV5-1 and TRBJ2-7, is KAGVTQTPRYLIKTRGQQVTLSCSPISGHRSVSWYQQTPGQGLQFLFEYFSETQRNKGNFPGRFSGRQFSNSRSEMNVSTLELGDSALYLCASSLGGLAAYEQYFGPGTRLTVT.